This T cell receptor beta chain was sequenced for a study of OX40 agonist ivuxolimab in advanced cancers. In terms of the full investigation: Ivuxolimab, which targeted the costimulatory receptor OX40 (CD134), was an agonistic, fully human IgG2 monoclonal antibody. Intravenous ivuxolimab was administered to patients every 2 weeks at six dose levels: 0.01, 0.1, 0.3, 1.5, 3 and 10 mg/kg. Partial responses occurred in three dose-escalation patients, of whom one had hepatocellular carcinoma and two had cutaneous melanoma. Patients were allowed to have had prior anti-PD-1, anti-PD-L1 or anti-CTLA-4 therapy, and approximately 40% of the dose-escalation patients had previously received checkpoint inhibitors. In the dose-escalation cohort, approximately 82% of patients were male, and the mean age was approximately 60 years, with a range of about 23 to 90. Among the roughly 52 dose-escalation patients, roughly 20 had hepatocellular carcinoma, approximately 15 melanoma, 9 renal cell carcinoma and 9 head and neck cancer. The paper describes the monotherapy dose-escalation part (N of about 52 patients) of the phase I trial of ivuxolimab. The purpose of peripheral TCRbeta sequencing was to test whether ivuxolimab changed TCR sequence diversity and led to clonal T-cell expansion. What the research found in general, with its limitations: Low levels of normalized T-cell clonal expansion were also seen in some patients who did not respond. On average, CD8+ T cells showed more expanded clones than CD4+ T cells after ivuxolimab. The antigen specificity of the clonally expanded peripheral T cells was not determined. In the 0.1-3.0 mg/kg groups, partial responders had among the lowest normalized peripheral clonal expansion, particularly in CD8+ T cells. At doses from 0.1 to 3.0 mg/kg, clonal expansion was seen in both CD4+ and CD8+ blood T cells between baseline and week 6.

About this clone: The target of this receptor is not known. Per-nucleotide qualities are absent, and no much larger clonotype sits a single base away. The same CDR3 arises from other DNA sequences in this sample as well.

Genomic DNA was isolated from the sorted cells so that the TCRbeta CDR3 region could be sequenced. The immunoSEQ Assay was used to sequence the TCRbeta CDR3 regions. Entries here come from immuneACCESS through TCRdb and include only in-frame sequences with V and J called. Some clones fail to appear in such tables; in the studies checked, an unresolved V gene covers under half of the shortfall, and the cause of the remainder is unknown. Across this sample there are about 98,000 clones, with 85% to 95% seen only once. Roughly 0.26% of the sample belongs to the ten largest clones. The trial excluded patients who had a history of autoimmune disease or were on systemic immunosuppression. In every dose cohort, peripheral blood was drawn for TCR sequencing at baseline, cycle 4 day 1, and cycle 7 day 1. Samples were obtained from an open-label, multicenter, first-in-human phase I dose-escalation trial of ivuxolimab. Adults with locally advanced or metastatic melanoma, renal cell, hepatocellular, or head and neck squamous cell carcinoma were enrolled in the trial. CD4+ and CD8+ T cells were sorted separately from peripheral blood before TCR sequencing.

Here the sequenced sample was CD4+ or CD8+ T cells sorted from blood, taken in a trial of the OX40 agonist ivuxolimab. The sequence derives from an adult with an advanced solid tumor such as melanoma, head and neck, liver or kidney cancer.

The base sequence is TGTGCCAGCAGTGAAGCCCGGCAAGAGACCCAGTACTTC. Its protein reads: CASSEARQETQYF. Here the chain combines TRBV6-1 and TRBJ2-5, with no reliable assignment of the D segment. Taken from cysteine to phenylalanine, the CDR3 has 13 residues. Here the CDR3 DNA is all that survives: 39 bases in frame from base 1. Trimming costs V 0 bases and J 2 bases, and their ends lie 4 bases apart. The CDR1 and CDR2 encoded by the germline V gene are MNHNS and SASEGT.